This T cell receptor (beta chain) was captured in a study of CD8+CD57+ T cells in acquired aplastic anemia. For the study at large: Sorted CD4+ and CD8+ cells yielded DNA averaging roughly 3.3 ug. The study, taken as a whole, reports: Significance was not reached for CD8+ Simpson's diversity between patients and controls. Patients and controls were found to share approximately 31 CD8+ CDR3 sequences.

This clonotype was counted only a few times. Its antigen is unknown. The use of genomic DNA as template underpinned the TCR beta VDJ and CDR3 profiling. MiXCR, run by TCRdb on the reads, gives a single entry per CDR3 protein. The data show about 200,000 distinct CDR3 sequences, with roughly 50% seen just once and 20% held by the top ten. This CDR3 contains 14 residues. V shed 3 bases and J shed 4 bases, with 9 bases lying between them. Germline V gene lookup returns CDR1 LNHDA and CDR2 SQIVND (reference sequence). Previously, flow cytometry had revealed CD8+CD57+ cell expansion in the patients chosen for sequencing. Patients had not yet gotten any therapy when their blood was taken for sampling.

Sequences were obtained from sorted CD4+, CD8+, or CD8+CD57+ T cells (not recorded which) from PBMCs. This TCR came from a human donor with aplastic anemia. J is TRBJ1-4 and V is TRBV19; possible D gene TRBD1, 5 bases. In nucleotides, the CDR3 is TGTGCCAGTAGTATGACAGAGGTTAATGAAAAACTGTTTTTT. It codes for CASSMTEVNEKLFF.